Presented here are 9 T cell receptor beta chains from one specimen sequenced in a study of blood T cells in healthy people across ages. With a J-beta primer mix and a sample-barcoded 5' primer, a second PCR ran about 7 to 12 cycles. TCRdb passed the 5' RACE reads through MiXCR, listing each CDR3 protein once. The sample yields around 940,000 distinct CDR3 sequences, roughly 51% seen once. The sample consisted of blood. All receptors derive from a woman aged 55-75 years in good health.

CDR3 region: CASSRPGTADNEQFF. CDR3 in DNA: TGTGCCAGCAGTCGACCTGGGACAGCCGACAATGAGCAGTTCTTC. The chain combines TRBV28 with TRBJ2-1; 7 nucleotides match TRBD1. The CDR3 is 15 amino acids. Germline V gene lookup returns CDR1 MDHEN and CDR2 SYDVKM. V shed 5 bases and J 5 bases; nucleotides not matched to a gene: 9.

The chain has TRBV7-9 and TRBJ2-7; 7 bases are a match to TRBD2. The tail of the sequence fits TRBJ2-5 better, so the J call may be wrong. The CDR3 sequence is 15 residues long. Germline assignment: CDR1 SEHNR and CDR2 FQNEAQ (reference sequence). The CDR3 coding sequence is TGTGCCAGCAGCTTACGGGGGGAACCGTGGGAGACCCAGTACTTC. This codes for CASSLRGEPWETQYF.

The chain joins TRBV25-1 to TRBJ2-7; a possible D gene is TRBD2 (6 bases). Germline V gene sequence: CDR1 MGHDK, CDR2 SYGVNS. V dropped 6 bases and J dropped 7 bases, with 19 bases sitting between them. This CDR3 comprises 14 residues. CDR3 DNA: TGTGCCAGCAGCTCCCGACTAGATGGTGAGGAGCAGTACTTC. It codes for CASSSRLDGEEQYF.

The chain carries TRBV2 and TRBJ2-3, with 9 positions matching TRBD2. This CDR3 comprises 15 residues. Germline loops: CDR1 SNHLY, CDR2 FYNNEI. With V trimmed by 7 bases and J by 4 bases, 9 bases remained unmatched. Written as DNA, the CDR3 is TGTGCCAGCAACCTACTAGCGGGTAGAGCAGATACGCAGTATTTT. The encoded protein is CASNLLAGRADTQYF.

This clonotype was counted a single time. The rearrangement joins TRBV7-8 to TRBJ2-3; 8 nucleotides line up with TRBD2. With 3 bases clipped from V and 2 bases from J, the junction kept 4 bases outside the gene matches. The length of the CDR3 is 15 residues. Germline V gives CDR1 SGHVS, CDR2 FQNEAQ. The CDR3 sequence is CASSFRLATTDTQYF. In nucleotides, the CDR3 is TGTGCCAGCAGCTTCCGACTAGCGACCACAGATACGCAGTATTTT.

The chain carries TRBV7-2 and TRBJ2-7; 7 nucleotides agree with TRBD1. Per the germline V gene, CDR1 is SGHTA and CDR2 is FQGNSA. V shed 1 base, J shed 5 bases, and the junction held 5 bases outside the gene matches. There are 14 residues in the CDR3. CDR3 bases: TGTGCCAGCAGCTTAGGACAGGGCCATGACGAGCAGTACTTC. Protein product: CASSLGQGHDEQYF.

This chain connects TRBV6-5 to TRBJ2-7; 13 bases match TRBD2. Looked up from germline, CDR1 is MNHEY and CDR2 is SVGAGI. V trimming: 2 bases; J trimming: 4 bases; junction bases outside the gene matches: 5. This CDR3 is 16 amino acids long. CDR3 amino acids: CASSYTSGRAGYEQYF. The CDR3 DNA follows: TGTGCCAGCAGTTACACTAGCGGGAGGGCCGGGTACGAGCAGTACTTC.

The rearrangement uses TRBV20-1 and TRBJ2-3; TRBD1 agrees at 8 bases. V lost 3 bases and J lost 2; bases outside the gene matches: 4. There are 14 residues in the CDR3. CDR1 is DFQATT, CDR2 SNEGSKA, per germline (reference sequence). CDR3 bases: TGCAGTGCTAGGCAGGGGGCCTTCACAGATACGCAGTATTTT. This gives the protein CSARQGAFTDTQYF.

This chain joins TRBV7-6 and TRBJ1-4; no definite D call. Trimming stripped 2 bases from V and 6 bases from J, with 13 bases between. The CDR3 is made up of 15 amino acids. Germline V CDR1 and CDR2: SGHVS, FNYEAQ. The CDR3 spells CASSLTAGDDEKLFF. CDR3 DNA sequence: TGTGCCAGCAGCTTAACGGCAGGCGACGATGAAAAACTGTTTTTT.